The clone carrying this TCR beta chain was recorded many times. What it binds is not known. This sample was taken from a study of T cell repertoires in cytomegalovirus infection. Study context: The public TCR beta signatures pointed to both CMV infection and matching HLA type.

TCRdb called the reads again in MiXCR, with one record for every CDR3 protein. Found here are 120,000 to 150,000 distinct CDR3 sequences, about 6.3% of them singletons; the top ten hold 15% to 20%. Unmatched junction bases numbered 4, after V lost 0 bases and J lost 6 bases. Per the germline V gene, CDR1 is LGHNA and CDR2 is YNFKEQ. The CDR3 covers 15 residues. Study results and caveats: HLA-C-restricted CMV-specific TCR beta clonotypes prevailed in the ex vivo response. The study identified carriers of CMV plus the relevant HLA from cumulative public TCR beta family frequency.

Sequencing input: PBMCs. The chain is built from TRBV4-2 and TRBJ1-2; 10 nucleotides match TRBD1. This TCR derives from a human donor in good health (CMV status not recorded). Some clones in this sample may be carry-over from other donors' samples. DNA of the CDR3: TGTGCCAGCAGCCAAGATGACGGGACAGGGGATGGCTACACCTTC. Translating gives CASSQDDGTGDGYTF.